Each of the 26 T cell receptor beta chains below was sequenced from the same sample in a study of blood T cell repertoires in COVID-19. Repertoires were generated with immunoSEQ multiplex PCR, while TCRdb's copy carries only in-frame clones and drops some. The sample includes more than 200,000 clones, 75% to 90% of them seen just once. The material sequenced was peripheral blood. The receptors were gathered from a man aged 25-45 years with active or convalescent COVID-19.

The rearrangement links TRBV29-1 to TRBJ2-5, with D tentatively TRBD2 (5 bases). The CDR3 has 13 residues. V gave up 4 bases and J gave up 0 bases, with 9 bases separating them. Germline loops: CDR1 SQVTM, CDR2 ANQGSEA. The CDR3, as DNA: TGCAGCGTTGTTCCGGGGAACCAAGAGACCCAGTACTTC. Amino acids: CSVVPGNQETQYF.

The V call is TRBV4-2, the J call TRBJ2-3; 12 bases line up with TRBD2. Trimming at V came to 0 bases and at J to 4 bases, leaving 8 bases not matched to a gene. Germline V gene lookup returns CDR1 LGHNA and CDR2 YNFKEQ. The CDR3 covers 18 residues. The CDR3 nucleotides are TGTGCCAGCAGCCAAGATCTGGCTAGCGGGGGGGCCCCAGATACGCAGTATTTT. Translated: CASSQDLASGGAPDTQYF.

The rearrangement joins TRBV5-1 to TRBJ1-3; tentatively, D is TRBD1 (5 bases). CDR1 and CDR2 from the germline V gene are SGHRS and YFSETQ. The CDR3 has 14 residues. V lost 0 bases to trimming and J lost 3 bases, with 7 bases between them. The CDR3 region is CASSLDGGGNTIYF. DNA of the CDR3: TGCGCCAGCAGCTTGGACGGGGGTGGAAACACCATATATTTT.

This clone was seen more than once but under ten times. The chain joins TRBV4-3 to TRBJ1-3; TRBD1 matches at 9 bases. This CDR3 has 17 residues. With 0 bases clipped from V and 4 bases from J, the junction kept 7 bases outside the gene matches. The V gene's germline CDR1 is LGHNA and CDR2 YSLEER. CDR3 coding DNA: TGCGCCAGCAGCCAAGACCAAGGACAGGGGACGGGAAACACCATATATTTT. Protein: CASSQDQGQGTGNTIYF.

For the CDR3, the DNA is TGTGCCAGCAGCGAGAGAGGGACAGATTATGGCTACACCTTC. This translates into CASSERGTDYGYTF. This chain joins TRBV13 and TRBJ1-2, with 7 bases fitting TRBD1. Per germline, CDR1 PRHDT and CDR2 FYEKMQ (reference sequence). The CDR3 is made up of 14 amino acids. J gave up 5 bases and V 5 bases, and 8 bases lay outside the gene matches. Complete variable domain (other parts from reference TRBV13 and TRBJ1-2): AAGVIQSPRHLIKEKRETATLKCYPIPRHDTVYWYQQGPGQDPQFLISFYEKMQSDKGSIPDRFSAQQFSDYHSELNMSSLELGDSALYFCASSERGTDYGYTFGSGTRLTVV.

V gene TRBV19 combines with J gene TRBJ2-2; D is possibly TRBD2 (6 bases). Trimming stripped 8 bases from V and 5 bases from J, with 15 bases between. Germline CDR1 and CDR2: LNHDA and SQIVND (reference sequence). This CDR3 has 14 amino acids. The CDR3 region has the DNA TGTGCCAGTCAGGGAATGGGAGGAACCGGGGAGCTGTTTTTT. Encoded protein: CASQGMGGTGELFF.

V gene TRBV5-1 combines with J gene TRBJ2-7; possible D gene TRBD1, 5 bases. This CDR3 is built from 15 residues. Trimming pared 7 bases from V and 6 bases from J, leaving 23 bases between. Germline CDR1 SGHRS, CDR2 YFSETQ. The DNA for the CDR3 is TGCGCCAGCCGCCCTTCAAGGGGCGCTTCGCGCGAGCAGTACTTC. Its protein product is CASRPSRGASREQYF.

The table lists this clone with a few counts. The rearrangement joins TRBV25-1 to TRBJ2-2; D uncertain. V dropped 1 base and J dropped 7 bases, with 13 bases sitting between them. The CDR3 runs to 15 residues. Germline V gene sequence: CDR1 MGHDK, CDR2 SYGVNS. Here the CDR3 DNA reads TGTGCCAGCAGTGAATCTTATGACACGCGCGGGGAGCTGTTTTTT. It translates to CASSESYDTRGELFF.

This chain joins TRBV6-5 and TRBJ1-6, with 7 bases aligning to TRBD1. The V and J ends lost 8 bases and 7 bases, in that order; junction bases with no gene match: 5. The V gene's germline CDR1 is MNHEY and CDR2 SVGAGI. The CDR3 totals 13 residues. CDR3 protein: CASRGQVNSPLHF. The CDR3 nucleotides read TGTGCCAGCCGAGGACAGGTCAATTCACCCCTCCACTTT.

CDR3 in amino acids: CASSLSGSGGNTGELFF. Here the CDR3 DNA reads TGCGCCAGCAGCCTCTCGGGGAGCGGGGGGAACACCGGGGAGCTGTTTTTT. The chain has TRBV4-1 and TRBJ2-2; 8 bases align to TRBD2. The CDR3 is 17 amino acids. Germline assignment: CDR1 MGHRA and CDR2 YSYEKL. V was pared by 4 bases and J by 1 base, with 8 bases of the junction left unmatched.

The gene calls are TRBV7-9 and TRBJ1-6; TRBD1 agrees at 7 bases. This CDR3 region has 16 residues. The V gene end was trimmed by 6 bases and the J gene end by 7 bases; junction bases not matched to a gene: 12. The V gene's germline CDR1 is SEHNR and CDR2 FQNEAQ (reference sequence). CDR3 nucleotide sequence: TGTGCCAGCAGGGACGGGACAGCTTTGGCAAATTCACCCCTCCACTTT. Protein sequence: CASRDGTALANSPLHF. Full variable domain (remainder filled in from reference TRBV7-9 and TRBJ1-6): DTGVSQNPRHKITKRGQNVTFRCDPISEHNRLYWYRQTLGQGPEFLTYFQNEAQLEKSRLLSDRFSAERPKGSFSTLEIQRTEQGDSAMYLCASRDGTALANSPLHFGNGTRLTVT.

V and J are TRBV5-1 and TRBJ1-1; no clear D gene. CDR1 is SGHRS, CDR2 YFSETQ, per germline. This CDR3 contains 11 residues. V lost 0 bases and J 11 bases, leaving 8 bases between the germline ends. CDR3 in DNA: TGCGCCAGCAGCTTGGATAGGGAGGCTTTCTTT. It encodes CASSLDREAFF.

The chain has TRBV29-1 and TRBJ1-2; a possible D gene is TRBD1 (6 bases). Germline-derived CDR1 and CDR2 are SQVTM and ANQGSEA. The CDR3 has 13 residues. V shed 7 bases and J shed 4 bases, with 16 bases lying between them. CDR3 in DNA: TGCAGCGCCCACCGGGGGGCTAGCTATGGCTACACCTTC. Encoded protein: CSAHRGASYGYTF.

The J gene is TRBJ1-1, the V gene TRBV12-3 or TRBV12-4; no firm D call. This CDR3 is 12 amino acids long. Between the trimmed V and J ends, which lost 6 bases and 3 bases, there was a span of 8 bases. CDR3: CASSYTYTEAFF. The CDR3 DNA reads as TGTGCCAGCAGCTATACGTACACTGAAGCTTTCTTT.

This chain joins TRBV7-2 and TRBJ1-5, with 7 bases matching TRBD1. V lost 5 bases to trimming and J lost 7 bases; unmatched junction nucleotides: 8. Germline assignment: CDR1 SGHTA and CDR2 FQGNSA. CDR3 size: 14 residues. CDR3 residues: CASSQGVIRQPQHF. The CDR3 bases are TGTGCCAGCAGCCAGGGGGTAATTAGACAGCCCCAGCATTTT.

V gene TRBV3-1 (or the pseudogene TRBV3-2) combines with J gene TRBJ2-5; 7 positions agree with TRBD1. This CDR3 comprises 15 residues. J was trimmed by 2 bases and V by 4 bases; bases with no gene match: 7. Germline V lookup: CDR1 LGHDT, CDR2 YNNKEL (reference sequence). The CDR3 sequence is CASSRKTGNQETQYF. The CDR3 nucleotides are TGTGCCAGCAGCCGCAAGACAGGGAATCAAGAGACCCAGTACTTC.

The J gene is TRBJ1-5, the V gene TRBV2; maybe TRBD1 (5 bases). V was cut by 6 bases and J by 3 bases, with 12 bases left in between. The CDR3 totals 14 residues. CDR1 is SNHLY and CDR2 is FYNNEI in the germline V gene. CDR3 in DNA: TGTGCCAGCAGCTCGACAGTCTACAATCAGCCCCAGCATTTT. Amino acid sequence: CASSSTVYNQPQHF.

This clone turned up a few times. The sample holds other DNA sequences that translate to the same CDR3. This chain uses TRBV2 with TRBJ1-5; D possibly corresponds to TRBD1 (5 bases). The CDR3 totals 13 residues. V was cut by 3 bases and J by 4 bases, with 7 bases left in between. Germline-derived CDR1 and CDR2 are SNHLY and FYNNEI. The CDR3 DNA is TGTGCCAGCAGTGACAGGGTTAATCAGCCCCAGCATTTT. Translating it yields CASSDRVNQPQHF. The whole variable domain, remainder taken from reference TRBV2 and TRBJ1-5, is EPEVTQTPSHQVTQMGQEVILRCVPISNHLYFYWYRQILGQKVEFLVSFYNNEISEKSEIFDDQFSVERPDGSNFTLKIRSTKLEDSAMYFCASSDRVNQPQHFGDGTRLSIL.

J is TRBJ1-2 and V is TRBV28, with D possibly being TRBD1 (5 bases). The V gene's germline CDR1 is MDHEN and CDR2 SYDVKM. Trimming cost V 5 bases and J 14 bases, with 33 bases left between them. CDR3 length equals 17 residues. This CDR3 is CASSSPTLQSGGWLRTF. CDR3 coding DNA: TGTGCCAGCAGTAGTCCCACTTTACAAAGCGGGGGATGGCTAAGGACCTTC.

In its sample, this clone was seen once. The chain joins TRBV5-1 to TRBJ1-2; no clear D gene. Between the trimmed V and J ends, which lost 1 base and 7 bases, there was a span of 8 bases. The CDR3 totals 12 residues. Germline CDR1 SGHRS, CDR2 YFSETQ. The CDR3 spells CASSLLTGGYTF. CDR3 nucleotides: TGCGCCAGCAGCTTGTTGACGGGTGGCTACACCTTC.

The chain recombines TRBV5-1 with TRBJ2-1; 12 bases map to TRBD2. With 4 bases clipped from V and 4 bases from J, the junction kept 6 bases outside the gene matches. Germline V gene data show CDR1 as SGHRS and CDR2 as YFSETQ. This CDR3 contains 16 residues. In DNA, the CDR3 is TGCGCCAGCAGCCTCGGACTAGCGGGGATATACAATGAGCAGTTCTTC. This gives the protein CASSLGLAGIYNEQFF.

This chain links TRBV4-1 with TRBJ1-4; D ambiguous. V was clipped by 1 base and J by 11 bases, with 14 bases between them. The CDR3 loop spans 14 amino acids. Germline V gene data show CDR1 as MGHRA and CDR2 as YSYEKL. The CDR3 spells CASSQGIQRPKLFF. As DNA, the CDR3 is TGCGCCAGCAGCCAAGGTATTCAGCGGCCGAAACTGTTTTTT.

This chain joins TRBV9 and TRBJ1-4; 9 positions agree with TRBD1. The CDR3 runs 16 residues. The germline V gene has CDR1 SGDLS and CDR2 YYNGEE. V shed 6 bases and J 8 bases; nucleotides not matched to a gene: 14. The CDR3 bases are TGTGCCAGCACCGGGCCCCGGGACAGGGTCTCGGAAAAACTGTTTTTT. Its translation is CASTGPRDRVSEKLFF.

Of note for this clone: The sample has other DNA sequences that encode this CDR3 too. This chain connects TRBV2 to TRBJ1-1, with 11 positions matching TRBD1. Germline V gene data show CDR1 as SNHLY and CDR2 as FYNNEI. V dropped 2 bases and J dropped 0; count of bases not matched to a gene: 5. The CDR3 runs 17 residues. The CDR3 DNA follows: TGTGCCAGCAGTGAATGGGACAGGGGGTTTATGAACACTGAAGCTTTCTTT. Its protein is CASSEWDRGFMNTEAFF.

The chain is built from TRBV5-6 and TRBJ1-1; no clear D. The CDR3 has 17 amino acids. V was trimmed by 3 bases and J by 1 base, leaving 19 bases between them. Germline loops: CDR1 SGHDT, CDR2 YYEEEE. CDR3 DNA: TGTGCCAGCAGCTCCAGTATTCTCCGTACATCGAACACTGAAGCTTTCTTT. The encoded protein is CASSSSILRTSNTEAFF.

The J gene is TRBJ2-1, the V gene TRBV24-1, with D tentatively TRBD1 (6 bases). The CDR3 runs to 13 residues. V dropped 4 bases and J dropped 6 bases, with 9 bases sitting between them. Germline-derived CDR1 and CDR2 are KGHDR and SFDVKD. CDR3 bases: TGTGCCACCAGTGAGAAAGGGGGCAATGAGCAGTTCTTC. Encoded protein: CATSEKGGNEQFF.